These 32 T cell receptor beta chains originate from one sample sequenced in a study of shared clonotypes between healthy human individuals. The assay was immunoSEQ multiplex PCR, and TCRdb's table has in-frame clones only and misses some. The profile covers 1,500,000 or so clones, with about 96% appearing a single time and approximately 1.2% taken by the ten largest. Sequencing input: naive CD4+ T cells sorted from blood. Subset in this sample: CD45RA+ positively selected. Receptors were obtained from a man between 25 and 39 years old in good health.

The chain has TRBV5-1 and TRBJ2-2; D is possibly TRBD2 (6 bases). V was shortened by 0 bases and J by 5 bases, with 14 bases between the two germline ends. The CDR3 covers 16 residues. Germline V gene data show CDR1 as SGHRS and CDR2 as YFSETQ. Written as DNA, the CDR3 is TGCGCCAGCAGCTTGGGAGTATCGGGGGAAACCGGGGAGCTGTTTTTT. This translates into CASSLGVSGETGELFF.

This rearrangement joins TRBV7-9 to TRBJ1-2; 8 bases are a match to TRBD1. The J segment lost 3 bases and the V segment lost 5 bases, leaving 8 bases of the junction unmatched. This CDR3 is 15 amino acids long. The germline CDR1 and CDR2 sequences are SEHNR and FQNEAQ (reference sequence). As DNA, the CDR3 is TGTGCCAGCAGCACTTGGACAGGGATGGACTATGGCTACACCTTC. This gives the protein CASSTWTGMDYGYTF.

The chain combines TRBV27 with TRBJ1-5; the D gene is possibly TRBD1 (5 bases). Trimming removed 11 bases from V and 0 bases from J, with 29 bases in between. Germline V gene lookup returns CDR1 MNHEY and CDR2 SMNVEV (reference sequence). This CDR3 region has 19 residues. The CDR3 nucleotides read TGTGCCGGGGCCAGGAATACGATGGGTTCACCATATAGCAATCAGCCCCAGCATTTT. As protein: CAGARNTMGSPYSNQPQHF.

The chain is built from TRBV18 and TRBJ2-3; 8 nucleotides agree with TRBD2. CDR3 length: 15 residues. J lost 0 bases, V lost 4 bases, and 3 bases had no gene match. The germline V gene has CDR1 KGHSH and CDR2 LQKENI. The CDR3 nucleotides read TGTGCCAGCTCACAACTAGCGGATAGCACAGATACGCAGTATTTT. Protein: CASSQLADSTDTQYF.

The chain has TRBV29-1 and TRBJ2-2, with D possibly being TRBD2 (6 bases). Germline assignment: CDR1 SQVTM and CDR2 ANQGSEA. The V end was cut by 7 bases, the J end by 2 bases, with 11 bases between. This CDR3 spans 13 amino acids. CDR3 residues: CSGGDGNTGELFF. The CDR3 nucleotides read TGCAGCGGCGGGGACGGAAACACCGGGGAGCTGTTTTTT.

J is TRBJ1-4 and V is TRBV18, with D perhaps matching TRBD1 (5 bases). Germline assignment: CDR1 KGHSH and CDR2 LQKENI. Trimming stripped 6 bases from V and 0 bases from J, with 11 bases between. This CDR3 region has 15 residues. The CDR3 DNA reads TGTGCCAGCTCCTTCGGGACGGCAACTAATGAAAAACTGTTTTTT. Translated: CASSFGTATNEKLFF.

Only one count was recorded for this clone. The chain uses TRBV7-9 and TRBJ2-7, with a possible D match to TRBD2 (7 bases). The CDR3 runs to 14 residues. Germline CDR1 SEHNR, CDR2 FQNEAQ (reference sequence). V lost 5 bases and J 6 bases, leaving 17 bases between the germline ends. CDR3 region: CASSNRGALREQYF. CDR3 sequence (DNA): TGTGCCAGCAGCAACCGGGGGGCGCTCCGCGAGCAGTACTTC.

CDR3 nucleotide sequence: TGTGCCAGCAGTCTCAGCGGATCTAGCACAGATACGCAGTATTTT. Amino acid sequence: CASSLSGSSTDTQYF. The V and J genes are TRBV7-9 and TRBJ2-3, with a weak D call TRBD2 (5 bases). Germline lookup yields CDR1 SEHNR and CDR2 FQNEAQ (reference sequence). V dropped 6 bases and J dropped 0 bases, with 13 bases sitting between them. The CDR3 has 15 amino acids. Complete variable domain (other parts from reference TRBV7-9 and TRBJ2-3): DTGVSQNPRHKITKRGQNVTFRCDPISEHNRLYWYRQTLGQGPEFLTYFQNEAQLEKSRLLSDRFSAERPKGSFSTLEIQRTEQGDSAMYLCASSLSGSSTDTQYFGPGTRLTVL.

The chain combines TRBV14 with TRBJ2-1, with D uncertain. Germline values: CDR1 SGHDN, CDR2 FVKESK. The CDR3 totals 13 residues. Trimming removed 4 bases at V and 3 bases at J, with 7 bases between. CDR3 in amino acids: CASSLYVYNEQFF. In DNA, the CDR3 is TGTGCCAGCAGCCTTTACGTCTACAATGAGCAGTTCTTC.

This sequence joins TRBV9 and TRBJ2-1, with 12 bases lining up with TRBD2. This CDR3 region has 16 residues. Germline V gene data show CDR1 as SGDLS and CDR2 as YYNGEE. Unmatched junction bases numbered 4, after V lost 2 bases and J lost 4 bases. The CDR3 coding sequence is TGTGCCAGCAGCGTCTTAGGACTAGCGGGATACAATGAGCAGTTCTTC. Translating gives CASSVLGLAGYNEQFF.

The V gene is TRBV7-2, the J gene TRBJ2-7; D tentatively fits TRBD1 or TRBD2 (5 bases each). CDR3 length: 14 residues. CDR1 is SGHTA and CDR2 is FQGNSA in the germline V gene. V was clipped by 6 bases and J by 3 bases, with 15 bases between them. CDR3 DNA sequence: TGTGCCAGCAGTAGGGACCTGTATGACTACGAGCAGTACTTC. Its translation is CASSRDLYDYEQYF.

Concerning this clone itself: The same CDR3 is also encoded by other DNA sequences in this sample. The CDR3 DNA sequence: TGCGCCAGCAGCCAAGACAGGGAAGAGACCCAGTACTTC. Protein product: CASSQDREETQYF. The chain combines TRBV4-3 with TRBJ2-5, with D tentatively TRBD1 (5 bases). The V end lost 0 bases, the J end lost 3 bases, and 5 bases lay between the germline ends. Germline V gene data show CDR1 as LGHNA and CDR2 as YSLEER. The CDR3 spans 13 residues.

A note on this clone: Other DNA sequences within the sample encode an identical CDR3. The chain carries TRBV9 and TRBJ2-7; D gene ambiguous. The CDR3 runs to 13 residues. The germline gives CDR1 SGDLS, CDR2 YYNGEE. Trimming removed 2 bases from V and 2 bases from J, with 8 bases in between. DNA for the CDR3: TGTGCCAGCAGCGTGGCACCTACCTACGAGCAGTACTTC. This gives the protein CASSVAPTYEQYF.

This chain's CDR3 is CASSLRHTYEQYF. DNA of the CDR3: TGTGCCAGCAGCTTACGACATACCTACGAGCAGTACTTC. V gene TRBV7-2 combines with J gene TRBJ2-7, with D uncertain. The germline gives CDR1 SGHTA, CDR2 FQGNSA. Trimming left V 2 bases short and J 2 bases short, with 7 bases between. CDR3 size: 13 residues. Drawing the rest from reference TRBV7-2 and TRBJ2-7, the complete variable domain is GAGVSQSPSNKVTEKGKDVELRCDPISGHTALYWYRQSLGQGLEFLIYFQGNSAPDKSGLPSDRFSAERTGGSVSTLTIQRTQQEDSAVYLCASSLRHTYEQYFGPGTRLTVT.

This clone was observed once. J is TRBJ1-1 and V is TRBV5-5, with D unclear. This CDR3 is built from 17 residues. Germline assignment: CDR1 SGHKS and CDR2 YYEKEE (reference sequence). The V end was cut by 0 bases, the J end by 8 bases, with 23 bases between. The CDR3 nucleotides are TGTGCCAGCAGCTTGGACTTGGGATTAATTGAAACCCGAGAAGCTTTCTTT. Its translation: CASSLDLGLIETREAFF.

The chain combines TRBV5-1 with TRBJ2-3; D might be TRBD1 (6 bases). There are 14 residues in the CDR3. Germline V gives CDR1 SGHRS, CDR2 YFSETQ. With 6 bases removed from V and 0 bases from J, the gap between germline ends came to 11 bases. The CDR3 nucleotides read TGCGCCAGCACGATTACAGGGAGCACAGATACGCAGTATTTT. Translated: CASTITGSTDTQYF.

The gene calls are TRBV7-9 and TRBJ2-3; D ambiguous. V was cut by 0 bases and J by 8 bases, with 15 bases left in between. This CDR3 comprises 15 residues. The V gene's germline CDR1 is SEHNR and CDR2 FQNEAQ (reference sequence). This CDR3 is CASSLALRPWGTQYF. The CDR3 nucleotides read TGTGCCAGCAGCTTAGCGTTGCGGCCCTGGGGTACGCAGTATTTT.

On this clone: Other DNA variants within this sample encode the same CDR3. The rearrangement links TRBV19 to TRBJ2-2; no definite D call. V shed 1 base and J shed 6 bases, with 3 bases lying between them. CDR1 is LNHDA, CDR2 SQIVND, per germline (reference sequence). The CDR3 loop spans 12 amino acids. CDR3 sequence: CASSIGSGELFF. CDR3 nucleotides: TGTGCCAGTAGTATAGGGTCCGGGGAGCTGTTTTTT.

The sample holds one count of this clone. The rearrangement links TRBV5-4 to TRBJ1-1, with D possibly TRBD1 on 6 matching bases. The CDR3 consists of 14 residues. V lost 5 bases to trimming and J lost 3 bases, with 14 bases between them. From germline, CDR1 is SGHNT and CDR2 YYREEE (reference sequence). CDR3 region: CASRAAGADTEAFF. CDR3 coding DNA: TGTGCCAGCAGGGCTGCAGGGGCGGACACTGAAGCTTTCTTT.

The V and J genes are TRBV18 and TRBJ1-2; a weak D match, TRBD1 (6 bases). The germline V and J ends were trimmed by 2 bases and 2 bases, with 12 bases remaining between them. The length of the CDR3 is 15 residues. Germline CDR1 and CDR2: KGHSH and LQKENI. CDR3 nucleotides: TGTGCCAGCTCACCAACGCGGCAGGGGAACTATGGCTACACCTTC. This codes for CASSPTRQGNYGYTF.

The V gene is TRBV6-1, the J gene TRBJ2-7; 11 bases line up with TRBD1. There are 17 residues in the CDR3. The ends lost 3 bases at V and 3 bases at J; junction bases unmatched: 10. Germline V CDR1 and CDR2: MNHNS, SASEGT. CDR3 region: CASSDRTGGAWHYEQYF. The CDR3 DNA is TGTGCCAGCAGTGACAGGACAGGGGGCGCTTGGCACTACGAGCAGTACTTC.

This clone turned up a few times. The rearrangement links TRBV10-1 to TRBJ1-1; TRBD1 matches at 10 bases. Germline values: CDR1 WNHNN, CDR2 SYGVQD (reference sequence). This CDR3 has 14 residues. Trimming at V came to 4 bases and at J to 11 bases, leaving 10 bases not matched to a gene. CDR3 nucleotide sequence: TGCGCCAGCAGTGCTCGACAGGGGGCGGCTATGGCTTTCTTT. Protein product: CASSARQGAAMAFF.

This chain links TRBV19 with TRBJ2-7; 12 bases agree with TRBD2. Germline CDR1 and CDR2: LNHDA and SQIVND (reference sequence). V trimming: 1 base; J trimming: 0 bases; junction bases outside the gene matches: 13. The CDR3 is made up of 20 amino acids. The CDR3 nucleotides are TGTGCCAGTAGTATAGGTAGACTACGGACTAGCGGGGCCAGCTCCTACGAGCAGTACTTC. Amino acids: CASSIGRLRTSGASSYEQYF.

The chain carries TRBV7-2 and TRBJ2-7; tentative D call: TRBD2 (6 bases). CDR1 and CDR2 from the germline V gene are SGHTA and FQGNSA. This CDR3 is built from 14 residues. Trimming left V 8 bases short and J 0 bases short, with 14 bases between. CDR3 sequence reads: CASGRGGTSYEQYF. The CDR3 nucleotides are TGTGCCAGCGGGCGAGGAGGGACCTCCTACGAGCAGTACTTC.

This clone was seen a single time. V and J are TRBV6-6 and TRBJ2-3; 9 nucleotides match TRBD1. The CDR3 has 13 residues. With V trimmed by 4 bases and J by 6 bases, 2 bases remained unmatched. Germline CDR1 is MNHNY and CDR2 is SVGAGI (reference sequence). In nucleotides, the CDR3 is TGTGCCAGCAGTTGGGACAGGGCTGATACGCAGTATTTT. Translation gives CASSWDRADTQYF.

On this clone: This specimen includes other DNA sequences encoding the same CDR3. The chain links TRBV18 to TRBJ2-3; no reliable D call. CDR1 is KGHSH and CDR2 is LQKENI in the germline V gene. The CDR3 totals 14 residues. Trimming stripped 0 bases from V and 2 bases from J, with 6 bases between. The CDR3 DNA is TGTGCCAGCTCACCACCTGGGGTCACAGATACGCAGTATTTT. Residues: CASSPPGVTDTQYF.

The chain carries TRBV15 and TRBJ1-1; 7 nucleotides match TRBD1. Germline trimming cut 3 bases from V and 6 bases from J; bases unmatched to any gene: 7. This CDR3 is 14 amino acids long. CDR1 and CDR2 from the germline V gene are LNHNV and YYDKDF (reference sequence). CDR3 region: CATSSGQATAEAFF. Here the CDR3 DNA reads TGTGCCACCAGCAGCGGACAGGCTACTGCTGAAGCTTTCTTT. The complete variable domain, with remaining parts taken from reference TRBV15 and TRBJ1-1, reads DAMVIQNPRYQVTQFGKPVTLSCSQTLNHNVMYWYQQKSSQAPKLLFHYYDKDFNNEADTPDNFQSRRPNTSFCFLDIRSPGLGDTAMYLCATSSGQATAEAFFGQGTRLTVV.

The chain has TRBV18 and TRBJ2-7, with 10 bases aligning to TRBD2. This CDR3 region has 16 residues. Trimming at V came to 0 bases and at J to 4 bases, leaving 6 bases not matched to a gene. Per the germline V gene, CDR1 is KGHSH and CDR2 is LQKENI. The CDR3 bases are TGTGCCAGCTCACCACCGAAAGCGGGAGGGTATTACGAGCAGTACTTC. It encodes CASSPPKAGGYYEQYF. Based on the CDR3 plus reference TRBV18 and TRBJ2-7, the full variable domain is NAGVMQNPRHLVRRRGQEARLRCSPMKGHSHVYWYRQLPEEGLKFMVYLQKENIIDESGMPKERFSAEFPKEGPSILRIQQVVRGDSAAYFCASSPPKAGGYYEQYFGPGTRLTVT.

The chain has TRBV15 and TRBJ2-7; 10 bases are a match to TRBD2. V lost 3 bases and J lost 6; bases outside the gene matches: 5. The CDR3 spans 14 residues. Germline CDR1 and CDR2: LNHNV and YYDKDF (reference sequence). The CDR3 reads CATSRERLAGEQYF. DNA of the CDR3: TGTGCCACCAGCAGGGAAAGACTAGCGGGCGAGCAGTACTTC.

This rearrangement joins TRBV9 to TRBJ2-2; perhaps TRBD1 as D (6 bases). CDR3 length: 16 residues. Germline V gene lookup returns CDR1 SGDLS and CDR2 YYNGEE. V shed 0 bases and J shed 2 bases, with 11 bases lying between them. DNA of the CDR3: TGTGCCAGCAGCGTAGCTGGGGGCCCCAACACCGGGGAGCTGTTTTTT. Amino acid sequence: CASSVAGGPNTGELFF.

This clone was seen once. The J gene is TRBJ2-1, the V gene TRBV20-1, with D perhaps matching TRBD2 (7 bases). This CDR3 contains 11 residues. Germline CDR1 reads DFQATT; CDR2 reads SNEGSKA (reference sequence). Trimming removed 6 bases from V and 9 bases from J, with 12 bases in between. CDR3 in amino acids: CSAEGGAEQFF. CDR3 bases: TGCAGTGCCGAGGGGGGGGCTGAGCAGTTCTTC.

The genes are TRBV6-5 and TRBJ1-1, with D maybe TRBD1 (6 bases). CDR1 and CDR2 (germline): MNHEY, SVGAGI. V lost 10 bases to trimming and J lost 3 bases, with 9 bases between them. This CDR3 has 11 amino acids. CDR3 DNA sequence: TGTGCCACAGGGGCGGACACTGAAGCTTTCTTT. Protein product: CATGADTEAFF.